This TCR beta chain was identified during a study of CD8 T cells in ankylosing spondylitis. Concerning this clonotype itself: Its antigen is still unknown.

Researchers built TCR beta libraries using quantitative 5'-RACE with molecular barcodes. TCRdb called the 5' RACE reads again in MiXCR, with one record for every CDR3 protein. The repertoire has 270,000 or so distinct CDR3 sequences, 18% of them found once; the top ten carry more than 25%. Study conclusions and caveats: CD8+ disease-linked clones were present at relatively low frequencies in blood.

This TCR came from a male donor with ankylosing spondylitis or in good health (not recorded which). Sequencing was done on a sample of blood, either unsorted or a sorted T cell fraction (not recorded which).

CDR3 protein: CASKAGDYQETQYF. For the CDR3, the DNA is TGCGCCAGCAAGGCGGGGGATTACCAAGAGACCCAGTACTTC. The rearrangement links TRBV5-1 to TRBJ2-5; 7 positions match TRBD2. J lost 0 bases, V lost 6 bases, and 5 bases had no gene match. CDR1 and CDR2 (germline): SGHRS, YFSETQ. The CDR3 is made up of 14 amino acids.